Each of the 10 T cell receptor beta chains below was sequenced from the same sample in a study of glioma-infiltrating T cells. TCR alpha and beta CDR3 regions were amplified from RNA using iRepertoire nested multiplex PCR. Via MiXCR, TCRdb re-called the multiplex PCR reads, giving one row per CDR3 protein. The sample includes about 380,000 distinct CDR3 sequences, roughly two fifths seen only once; the top ten take 12%. What was sequenced was glioma tissue, nonneoplastic brain tissue, or PBMCs (not recorded which). The receptors were gathered from a human donor with low-grade glioma or glioblastoma, undergoing nonglioma brain surgery, or in good health (not recorded which).

Remarks on this clonotype: This may stem from a read error, because a much larger clone lies one nucleotide away. The V gene is TRBV28, the J gene TRBJ1-1; D call uncertain. Germline lookup yields CDR1 MDHEN and CDR2 SYDVKM. This CDR3 spans 15 amino acids. The CDR3 here is CASRPAGDMNTEASF. The CDR3 DNA is TGTGCCAGCAGACCGGCAGGCGACATGAACACTGAAGCTTCCTTT.

This clonotype was found a few times. The chain employs TRBV29-1 and TRBJ1-5; weak D call: TRBD1 (5 bases). The CDR3 runs 12 residues. Germline-derived CDR1 and CDR2 are SQVTM and ANQGSEA. Deletions cut 4 bases from V and 5 bases from J, with 9 bases between. The CDR3 DNA reads TGCAGCGTTGGACAGCTCGATCAGCCCCAGCATTTT. This gives the protein CSVGQLDQPQHF.

The chain combines TRBV15 with TRBJ1-5; D is undetermined. Looked up from germline, CDR1 is LNHNV and CDR2 is YYDKDF (reference sequence). This CDR3 spans 15 amino acids. Between the trimmed V and J ends, which lost 5 bases and 2 bases, there was a span of 13 bases. The CDR3 sequence: CATSWAPGGNQPQHF. DNA of the CDR3: TGTGCCACCAGCTGGGCCCCGGGCGGCAATCAGCCCCAGCATTTT.

This chain joins TRBV13 and TRBJ2-1; unclear D gene. Trimming took off 4 bases at V and 8 bases at J, with 12 bases between the two ends. Germline V lookup: CDR1 PRHDT, CDR2 FYEKMQ (reference sequence). The CDR3 runs to 13 residues. The CDR3 sequence: CASSSLRPDEQFF. The DNA for the CDR3 is TGTGCCAGCAGCTCCCTTCGTCCGGATGAGCAGTTCTTC.

The chain links TRBV14 to TRBJ2-7, with D perhaps TRBD1 or TRBD2 (5 bases each). V was shortened by 1 base and J by 2 bases, with 18 bases between the two germline ends. Germline CDR1 SGHDN, CDR2 FVKESK. The CDR3 runs to 17 residues. CDR3 in amino acids: CASSQAKSRRDPYEQYF. As DNA, the CDR3 is TGTGCCAGCAGCCAAGCCAAATCGCGTCGGGACCCCTACGAGCAGTACTTC.

As concerns this clonotype: A read error may explain this, as a much larger clone is one base away. The chain links TRBV28 to TRBJ1-5, with unresolved D. This CDR3 comprises 12 residues. Trimming shortened V by 9 bases and J by 4 bases, and 10 bases separated the two germline ends. From germline, CDR1 is MDHEN and CDR2 SYDVKM. The CDR3 region is CARQAPNQPQHF. CDR3 bases: TGTGCCAGACAAGCCCCGAATCAGCCCCAGCATTTT.

This clonotype was found a few times. The chain uses TRBV4-3 and TRBJ1-1; possibly TRBD1 for D (5 bases). Trimming left V 3 bases short and J 4 bases short, with 9 bases between. Germline-derived CDR1 and CDR2 are LGHNA and YSLEER. The CDR3 runs to 13 residues. DNA for the CDR3: TGCGCCAGCAGCCATCGGAGGGGCACTGAAGCTTTCTTT. Translated, it gives CASSHRRGTEAFF.

This clonotype was observed many times. V usage is TRBV6-5 and J usage is TRBJ2-3; a possible D gene is TRBD1 (6 bases). CDR1 MNHEY and CDR2 SVGAGI come from the germline V gene. The CDR3 is made up of 14 amino acids. V was clipped by 2 bases and J by 3 bases, with 9 bases between them. This chain's CDR3 is CASSYSRGTDTQYF. CDR3 sequence (DNA): TGTGCCAGCAGTTACAGCAGGGGAACAGATACGCAGTATTTT.

V is TRBV28 and J is TRBJ2-1; weak D call: TRBD1 (5 bases). The DNA end favors TRBJ2-5, so the J call may be wrong. From germline, CDR1 is MDHEN and CDR2 SYDVKM. CDR3 length equals 14 residues. CDR3: CASSRVAGWNTQYF. The CDR3 DNA follows: TGTGCCAGCAGTCGAGTAGCAGGGTGGAATACCCAGTACTTC.

This clonotype has just one count. V is TRBV4-1 and J is TRBJ2-3; possibly TRBD2 for D (5 bases). Germline CDR1 reads MGHRA; CDR2 reads YSYEKL. The CDR3 runs to 17 residues. Trimming pared 2 bases from V and 0 bases from J, leaving 15 bases between. The CDR3 DNA reads TGCGCCAGCAGCCAACGATTGACCAGCGGAAGCACAGATACGCAGTATTTT. The encoded protein is CASSQRLTSGSTDTQYF.